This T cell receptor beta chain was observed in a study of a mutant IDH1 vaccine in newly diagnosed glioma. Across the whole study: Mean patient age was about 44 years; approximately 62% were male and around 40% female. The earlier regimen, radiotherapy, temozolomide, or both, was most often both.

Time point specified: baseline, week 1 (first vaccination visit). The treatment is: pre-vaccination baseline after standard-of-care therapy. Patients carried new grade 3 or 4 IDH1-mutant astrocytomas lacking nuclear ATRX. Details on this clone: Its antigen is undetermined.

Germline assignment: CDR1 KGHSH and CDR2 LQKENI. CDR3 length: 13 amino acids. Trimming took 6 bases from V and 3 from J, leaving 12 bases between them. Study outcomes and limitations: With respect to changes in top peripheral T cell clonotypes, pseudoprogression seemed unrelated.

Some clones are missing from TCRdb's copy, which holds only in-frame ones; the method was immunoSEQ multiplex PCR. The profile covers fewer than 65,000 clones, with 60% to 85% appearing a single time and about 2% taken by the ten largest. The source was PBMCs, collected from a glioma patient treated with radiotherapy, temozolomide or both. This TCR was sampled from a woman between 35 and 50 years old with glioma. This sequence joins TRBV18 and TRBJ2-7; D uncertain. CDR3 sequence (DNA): TGTGCCAGCTCCCCGCAGAACAGCTACGAGCAGTACTTC. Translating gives CASSPQNSYEQYF.